This T cell receptor beta chain was identified during a study of cytomegalovirus exposure and HLA in healthy donors. Notes on the study in general: Among TCR beta chains of equal frequency, HLA-associated ones were more clonally expanded in a later analysis.

In the case of this clone: Its specificity is not known.

The primer mix had 60 Vbeta and 13 Jbeta primers. Sequenced by immunoSEQ multiplex PCR; TCRdb stores in-frame clones only, minus some. The table lists about 190,000 clones, 75% to 80% of them singletons. The V end was cut by 7 bases, the J end by 9 bases, with 17 bases between. Germline V gene sequence: CDR1 MNHNY, CDR2 SVGAGI (reference sequence). The CDR3 loop spans 13 amino acids. Sequenced input: PBMCs. The chain employs TRBV6-6 and TRBJ2-3; no definite D call. The source of this sequence is a woman aged 25-40 years in good health and CMV-seropositive. The CDR3 region has the DNA TGTGCCAGCACCTACGCGAGCGTCGGAACGCAGTATTTT. The encoded protein is CASTYASVGTQYF.